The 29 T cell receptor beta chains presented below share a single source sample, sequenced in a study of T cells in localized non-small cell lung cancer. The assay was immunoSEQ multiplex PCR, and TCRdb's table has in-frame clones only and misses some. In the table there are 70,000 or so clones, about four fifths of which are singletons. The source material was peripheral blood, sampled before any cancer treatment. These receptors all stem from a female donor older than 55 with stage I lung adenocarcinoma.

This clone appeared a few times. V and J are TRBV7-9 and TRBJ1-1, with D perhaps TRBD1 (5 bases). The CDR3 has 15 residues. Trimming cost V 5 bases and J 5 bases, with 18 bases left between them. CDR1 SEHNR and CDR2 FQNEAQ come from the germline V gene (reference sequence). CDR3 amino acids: CASSQVSGPGTEAFF. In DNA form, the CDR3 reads TGTGCCAGCAGCCAGGTCTCGGGGCCGGGGACTGAAGCTTTCTTT. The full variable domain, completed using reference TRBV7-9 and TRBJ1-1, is DTGVSQNPRHKITKRGQNVTFRCDPISEHNRLYWYRQTLGQGPEFLTYFQNEAQLEKSRLLSDRFSAERPKGSFSTLEIQRTEQGDSAMYLCASSQVSGPGTEAFFGQGTRLTVV.

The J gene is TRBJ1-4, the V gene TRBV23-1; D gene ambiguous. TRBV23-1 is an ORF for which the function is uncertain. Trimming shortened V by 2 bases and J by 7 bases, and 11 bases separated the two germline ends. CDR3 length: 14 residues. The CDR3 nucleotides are TGCGCCAGCAGTCAACCTACTTTTTGTGAAAAACTGTTTTTT. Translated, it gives CASSQPTFCEKLFF.

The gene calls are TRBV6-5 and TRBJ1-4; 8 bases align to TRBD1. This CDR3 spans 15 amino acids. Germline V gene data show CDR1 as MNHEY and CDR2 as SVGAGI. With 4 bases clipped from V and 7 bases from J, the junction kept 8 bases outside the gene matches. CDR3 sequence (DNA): TGTGCCAGCAGTTCCTTGGACAGGGAGGTTGAAAAACTGTTTTTT. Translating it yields CASSSLDREVEKLFF.

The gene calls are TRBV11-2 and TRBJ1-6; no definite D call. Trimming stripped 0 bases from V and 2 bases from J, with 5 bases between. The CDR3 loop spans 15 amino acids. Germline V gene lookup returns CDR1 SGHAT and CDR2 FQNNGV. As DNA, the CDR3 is TGTGCCAGCAGCTTAGAGGATCCCTATAATTCACCCCTCCACTTT. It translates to CASSLEDPYNSPLHF.

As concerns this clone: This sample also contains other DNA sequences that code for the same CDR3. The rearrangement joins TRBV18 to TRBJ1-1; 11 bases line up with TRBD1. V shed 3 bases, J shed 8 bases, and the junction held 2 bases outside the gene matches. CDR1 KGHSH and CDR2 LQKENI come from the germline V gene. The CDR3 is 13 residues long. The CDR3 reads CASSPGQGAEAFF. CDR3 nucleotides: TGTGCCAGCTCACCCGGACAGGGGGCCGAAGCTTTCTTT.

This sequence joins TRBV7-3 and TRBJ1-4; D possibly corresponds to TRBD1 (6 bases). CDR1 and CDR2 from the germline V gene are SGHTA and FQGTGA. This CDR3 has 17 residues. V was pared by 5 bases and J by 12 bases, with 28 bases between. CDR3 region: CASSTARTERRVTELFF. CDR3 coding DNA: TGTGCCAGCAGCACTGCCCGGACAGAAAGGAGGGTTACGGAACTGTTTTTT.

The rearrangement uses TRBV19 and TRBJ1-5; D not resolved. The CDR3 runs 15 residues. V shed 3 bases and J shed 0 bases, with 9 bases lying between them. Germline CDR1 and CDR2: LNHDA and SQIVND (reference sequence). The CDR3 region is CASSIYDNSNQPQHF. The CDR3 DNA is TGTGCCAGTAGTATTTACGATAATAGCAATCAGCCCCAGCATTTT.

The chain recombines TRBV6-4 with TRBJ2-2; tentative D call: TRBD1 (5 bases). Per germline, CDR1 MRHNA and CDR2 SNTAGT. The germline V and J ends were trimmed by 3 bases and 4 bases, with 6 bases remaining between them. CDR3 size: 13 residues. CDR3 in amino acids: CASSDQGTGELFF. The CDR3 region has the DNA TGTGCCAGCAGTGATCAGGGCACCGGGGAGCTGTTTTTT.

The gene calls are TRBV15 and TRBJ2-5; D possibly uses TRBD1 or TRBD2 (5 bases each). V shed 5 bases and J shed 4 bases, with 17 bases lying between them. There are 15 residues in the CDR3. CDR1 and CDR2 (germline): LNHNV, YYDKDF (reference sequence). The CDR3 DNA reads TGTGCCACCAGCCCTGCGGTGAGGGACGTAGAGACCCAGTACTTC. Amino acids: CATSPAVRDVETQYF.

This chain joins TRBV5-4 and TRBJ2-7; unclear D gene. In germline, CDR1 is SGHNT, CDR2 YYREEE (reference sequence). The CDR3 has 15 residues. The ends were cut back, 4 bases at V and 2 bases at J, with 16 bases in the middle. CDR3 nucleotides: TGTGCCAGCAGCGGCCCCGGCAGGAACCCCTACGAGCAGTACTTC. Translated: CASSGPGRNPYEQYF.

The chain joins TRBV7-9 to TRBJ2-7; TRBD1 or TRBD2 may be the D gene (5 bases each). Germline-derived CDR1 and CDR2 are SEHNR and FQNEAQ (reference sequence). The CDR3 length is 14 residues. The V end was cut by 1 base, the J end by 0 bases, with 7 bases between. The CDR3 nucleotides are TGTGCCAGCAGCTTAGGGGGGAACTCCTACGAGCAGTACTTC. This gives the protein CASSLGGNSYEQYF.

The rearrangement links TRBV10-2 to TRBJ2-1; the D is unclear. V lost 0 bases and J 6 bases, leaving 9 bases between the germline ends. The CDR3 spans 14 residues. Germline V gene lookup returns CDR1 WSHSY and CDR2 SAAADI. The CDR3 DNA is TGCGCCAGCAGTGAGTCGGTTCCCCCCAATGAGCAGTTCTTC. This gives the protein CASSESVPPNEQFF.

The CDR3 sequence: CASSPRSGINNEQFF. CDR3 in DNA: TGTGCCAGCTCACCAAGGAGCGGGATAAACAATGAGCAGTTCTTC. The chain carries TRBV18 and TRBJ2-1; the match to TRBD2 covers 7 bases. The germline V gene has CDR1 KGHSH and CDR2 LQKENI. After removal of 2 bases from V and 5 bases from J, the junction contained 6 bases not matched to a gene. This CDR3 region has 15 residues.

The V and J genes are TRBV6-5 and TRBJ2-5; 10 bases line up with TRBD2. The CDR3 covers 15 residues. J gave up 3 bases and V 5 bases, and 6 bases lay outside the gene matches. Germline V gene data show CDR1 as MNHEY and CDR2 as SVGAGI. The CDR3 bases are TGTGCCAGCAGTAGTGGACTAGCGGTCAAAGAGACCCAGTACTTC. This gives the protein CASSSGLAVKETQYF.

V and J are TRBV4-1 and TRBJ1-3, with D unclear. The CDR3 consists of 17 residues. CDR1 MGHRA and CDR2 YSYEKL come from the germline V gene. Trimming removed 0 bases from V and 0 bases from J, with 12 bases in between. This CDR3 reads CASSQEGSFYSGNTIYF. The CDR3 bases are TGCGCCAGCAGCCAAGAGGGCAGTTTTTACTCTGGAAACACCATATATTTT.

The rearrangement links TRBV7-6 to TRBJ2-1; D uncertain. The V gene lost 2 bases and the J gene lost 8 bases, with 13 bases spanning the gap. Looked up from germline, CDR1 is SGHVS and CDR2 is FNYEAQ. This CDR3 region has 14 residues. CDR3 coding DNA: TGTGCCAGCAGCTTATCCGGGTTGCGAGATGAGCAGTTCTTC. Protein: CASSLSGLRDEQFF.

CDR3 DNA sequence: TGTGCCAGCAGCCTGCTAGCGGGAGGGGGCGAGCAGTACTTC. Its translation is CASSLLAGGGEQYF. The V call is TRBV7-2, the J call TRBJ2-7; 12 nucleotides align to TRBD2. Germline V gene sequence: CDR1 SGHTA, CDR2 FQGNSA. Germline trimming cut 5 bases from V and 6 bases from J; bases unmatched to any gene: 5. The CDR3 spans 14 residues.

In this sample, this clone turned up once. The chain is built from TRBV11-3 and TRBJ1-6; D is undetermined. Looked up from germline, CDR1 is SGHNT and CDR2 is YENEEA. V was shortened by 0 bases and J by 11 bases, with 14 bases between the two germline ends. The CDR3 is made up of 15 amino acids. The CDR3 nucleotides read TGTGCCAGCAGCTTAGAGACACCCCAAGGGACACCCCTCCACTTT. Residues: CASSLETPQGTPLHF.

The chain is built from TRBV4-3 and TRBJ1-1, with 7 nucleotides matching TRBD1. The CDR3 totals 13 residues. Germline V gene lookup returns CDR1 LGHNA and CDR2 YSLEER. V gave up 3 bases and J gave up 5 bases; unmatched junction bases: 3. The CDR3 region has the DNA TGCGCCAGCAGCCAGGACAGGCTGACTGAAGCTTTCTTT. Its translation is CASSQDRLTEAFF.

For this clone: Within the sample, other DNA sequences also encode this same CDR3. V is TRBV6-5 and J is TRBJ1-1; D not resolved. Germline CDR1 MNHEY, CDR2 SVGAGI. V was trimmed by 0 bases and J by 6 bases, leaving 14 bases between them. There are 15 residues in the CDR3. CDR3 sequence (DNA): TGTGCCAGCAGTTACTCGAGTGACATCCCGTCTGAAGCTTTCTTT. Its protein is CASSYSSDIPSEAFF.

The CDR3, as DNA: TGCGCCAGCAGCTTGACGCGACAGGGGAGAAACTATGGCTACACCTTC. Translating gives CASSLTRQGRNYGYTF. This chain connects TRBV5-1 to TRBJ1-2; TRBD1 matches at 8 bases. This CDR3 is 16 amino acids long. With 1 base clipped from V and 2 bases from J, the junction kept 7 bases outside the gene matches. In germline, CDR1 is SGHRS, CDR2 YFSETQ.

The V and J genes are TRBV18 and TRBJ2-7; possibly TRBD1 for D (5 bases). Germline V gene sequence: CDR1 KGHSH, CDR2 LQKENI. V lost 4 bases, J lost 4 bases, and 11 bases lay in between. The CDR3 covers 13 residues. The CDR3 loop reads CASSRGSGYEQYF. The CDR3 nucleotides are TGTGCCAGCTCACGGGGATCAGGGTACGAGCAGTACTTC.

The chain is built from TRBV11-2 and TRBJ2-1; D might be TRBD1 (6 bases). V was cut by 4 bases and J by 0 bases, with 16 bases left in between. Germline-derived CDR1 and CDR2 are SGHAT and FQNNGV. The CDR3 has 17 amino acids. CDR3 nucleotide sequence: TGTGCCAGCAGCTCACCAAGACAGGCGAGCTCCTACAATGAGCAGTTCTTC. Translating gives CASSSPRQASSYNEQFF.

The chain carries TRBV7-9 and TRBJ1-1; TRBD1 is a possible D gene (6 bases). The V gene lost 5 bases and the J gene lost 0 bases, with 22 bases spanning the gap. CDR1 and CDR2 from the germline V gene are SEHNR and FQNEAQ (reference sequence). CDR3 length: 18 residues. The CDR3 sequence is CASSPRGGIFPMNTEAFF. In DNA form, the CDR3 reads TGTGCCAGCAGCCCCCGGGGGGGCATTTTCCCCATGAACACTGAAGCTTTCTTT.

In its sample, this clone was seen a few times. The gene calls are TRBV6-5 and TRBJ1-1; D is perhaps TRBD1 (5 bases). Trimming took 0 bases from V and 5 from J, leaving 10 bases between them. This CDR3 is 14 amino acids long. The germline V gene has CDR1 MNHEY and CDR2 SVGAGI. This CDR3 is CASSYSRGGTEAFF. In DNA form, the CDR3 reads TGTGCCAGCAGTTACTCTAGGGGAGGGACTGAAGCTTTCTTT.

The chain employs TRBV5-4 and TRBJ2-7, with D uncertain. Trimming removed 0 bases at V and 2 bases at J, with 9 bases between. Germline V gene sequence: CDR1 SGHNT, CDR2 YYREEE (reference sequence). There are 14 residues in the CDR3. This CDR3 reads CASSLGENPYEQYF. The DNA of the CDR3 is TGTGCCAGCAGCTTGGGTGAGAACCCCTACGAGCAGTACTTC.

The DNA of the CDR3 is TGCGCCAGCAGCTCTTGGAGTACAGGGGATAACTATGGCTACACCTTC. It codes for CASSSWSTGDNYGYTF. The chain couples TRBV5-1 to TRBJ1-2, with 7 bases aligning to TRBD1. Germline CDR1 and CDR2: SGHRS and YFSETQ. This CDR3 is 16 amino acids long. J lost 1 base, V lost 3 bases, and 9 bases had no gene match.

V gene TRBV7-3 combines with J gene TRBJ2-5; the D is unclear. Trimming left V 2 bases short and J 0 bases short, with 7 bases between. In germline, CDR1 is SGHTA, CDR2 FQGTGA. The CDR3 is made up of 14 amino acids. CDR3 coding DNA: TGTGCCAGCAGCTTAGACACAAACCAAGAGACCCAGTACTTC. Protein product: CASSLDTNQETQYF.

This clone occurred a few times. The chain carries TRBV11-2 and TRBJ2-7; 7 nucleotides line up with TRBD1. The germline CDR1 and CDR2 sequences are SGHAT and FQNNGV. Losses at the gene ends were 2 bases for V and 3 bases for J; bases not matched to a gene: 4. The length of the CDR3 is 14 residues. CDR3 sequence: CASSLFDRDYEQYF. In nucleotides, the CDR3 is TGTGCCAGCAGCTTATTCGACAGGGACTACGAGCAGTACTTC. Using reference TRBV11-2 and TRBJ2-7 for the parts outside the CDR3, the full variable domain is EAGVAQSPRYKIIEKRQSVAFWCNPISGHATLYWYQQILGQGPKLLIQFQNNGVVDDSQLPKDRFSAERLKGVDSTLKIQPAKLEDSAVYLCASSLFDRDYEQYFGPGTRLTVT.